Detailed here is one T cell receptor (beta chain). The antigen is undetermined. The data are from a study of identical twins. Healthy Caucasians alone served as donors. A universal primer site was incorporated via template switching, and the cDNA contained unique molecular identifiers. TCRdb called the 5' RACE reads again in MiXCR, with one record for every CDR3 protein. The sample includes roughly 630,000 distinct CDR3 sequences, under 8.5% of them seen just once. Germline V lookup: CDR1 SGHVS, CDR2 FQNEAQ. Trimming removed 5 bases at V and 0 bases at J, with 13 bases between. This CDR3 is 15 amino acids long. Whole-study results and caveats: Out-of-frame alpha sequences that twins shared showed excess low generation probability. Twins' excess sharing was less marked for out-of-frame beta sequences.

These records were also assigned to another study, of yellow fever vaccine responses in identical twins.

Material: PBMCs. This chain uses TRBV7-8 with TRBJ1-2; D possibly corresponds to TRBD1 (6 bases). This sequence was found in a woman between 18 and 29 years old in good health. CDR3 nucleotide sequence: TGTGCCAGCAGCCCTACGTGGACAGCTAACTATGGCTACACCTTC. It encodes CASSPTWTANYGYTF.